This T cell receptor beta chain was sequenced during a study of cytomegalovirus exposure and HLA in healthy donors. Study-wide findings and caveats: When analyzed later, a missense DCLRE1C variant was found to be linked to TCR beta V- and J-gene trimming.

The V end was cut by 0 bases, the J end by 6 bases, with 8 bases between. Germline assignment: CDR1 SGHRS and CDR2 YFSETQ. The CDR3 has 13 amino acids. Primers: 60 Vbeta forward and 13 Jbeta reverse. Generated by immunoSEQ multiplex PCR, the TCRdb table keeps only in-frame clones and is missing some. Seen here are 100,000 to 150,000 clones, about three quarters observed once, and the top ten hold around 4%. On this clone: The antigen is not known.

Among the donors, all were healthy bone marrow donors. The receptor was derived from a man aged 30-40 years in good health and CMV-seronegative. Sequencing used PBMCs. The chain combines TRBV5-1 with TRBJ2-3; D gene unclear. The CDR3 is CASSLDLADTQYF. Here the CDR3 DNA reads TGCGCCAGCAGCTTGGACCTGGCTGATACGCAGTATTTT.